The sequence of this T cell receptor (beta chain) was determined in a study of shared clonotypes between healthy human individuals. Generated by immunoSEQ multiplex PCR, the TCRdb table keeps only in-frame clones and is missing some. The sample consists of about 470,000 clones, about 85% of them appearing once. This CDR3 contains 15 residues. The ends lost 3 bases at V and 2 bases at J; junction bases unmatched: 5. Germline lookup yields CDR1 SGDLS and CDR2 YYNGEE. The sequence came from a woman aged 35 to 49 in good health. Some clones in this sample may be carry-over from other donors' samples. The chain is built from TRBV9 and TRBJ2-1; TRBD1 matches 7 bases. Material for sequencing was PBMCs. CDR3 amino acids: CASSGRDRTYNEQFF. In nucleotides, the CDR3 is TGTGCCAGCAGCGGCCGGGACAGAACCTACAATGAGCAGTTCTTC.